This T cell receptor beta chain was recovered during a study of regulatory T cells in long-lasting Graves disease. Study outcomes and limitations: Persistent disease exhibited a predilection for TRBV28, TRBJ1-2 and TRBJ2-5. Sampling was limited to peripheral blood rather than thyroid tissue.

V was clipped by 4 bases and J by 4 bases; unmatched bases: 3. CDR3 length equals 14 residues. CDR1 SGHAT and CDR2 FQNNGV come from the germline V gene. This clonotype was seen a few times. Its antigen remains unidentified. iRepertoire HTBI primers and Arm-PCR of CDR3 regions built TCR beta libraries. In TCRdb, the multiplex PCR reads were re-called with MiXCR into one record per CDR3 protein. The sample carries hundreds of thousands of distinct CDR3 sequences, 15% to 20% recorded once. Time point defined: newly diagnosed GD, antithyroid drugs for less than 3 months. The TCR library used RNA extracted from PBMCs. The sample was also linked to a second study, of T cells in Graves' hyperthyroidism and ophthalmopathy. This second study notes: The HTBI primer set drove a first-round RT-PCR of the TCR CDR3.

This receptor was identified in a woman aged 25 to 39 with Graves disease. The sample in question was peripheral blood mononuclear cells (PBMCs), obtained at new diagnosis, from a patient treated with antithyroid drugs. V and J are TRBV11-2 and TRBJ2-7; TRBD2 agrees at 11 bases. The DNA of the CDR3 is TGTGCCAGCAGCTCACTAGCGGGAGTATACGAGCAGTACTTC. Encoded protein: CASSSLAGVYEQYF.